The 2 T cell receptor beta chains given below trace back to one sample, sequenced in a study of identical twins. Each CDR3 protein gets one entry after TCRdb re-called the 5' RACE reads with MiXCR. The repertoire holds about 550,000 distinct CDR3 sequences, about 22% seen once, with about 0.5% in the top ten. This sample was shared with a second study, whose subject was yellow fever vaccine responses in identical twins.

The specimen sequenced was CD4+ T cells sorted from blood. These receptor sequences come from a woman between 18 and 29 years old in good health.

This clonotype was counted many times. The chain employs TRBV12-3 or TRBV12-4 and TRBJ1-1; TRBD1 agrees at 7 bases. The J segment lost 0 bases and the V segment lost 6 bases, leaving 7 bases of the junction unmatched. The CDR3 has 15 residues. The CDR3 coding sequence is TGTGCCAGCAGAGCAGGGGGTACATTGAACACTGAAGCTTTCTTT. Amino acid sequence: CASRAGGTLNTEAFF.

This clonotype came up a few times. V and J are TRBV5-1 and TRBJ2-1, with 13 nucleotides matching TRBD2. CDR1 is SGHRS and CDR2 is YFSETQ in the germline V gene. CDR3 length equals 16 residues. J gave up 8 bases and V 4 bases, and 9 bases lay outside the gene matches. CDR3 in DNA: TGCGCCAGCAGCCGTTGGACTAGCGGGAGTGAGTATGAGCAGTTCTTC. Its translation is CASSRWTSGSEYEQFF.